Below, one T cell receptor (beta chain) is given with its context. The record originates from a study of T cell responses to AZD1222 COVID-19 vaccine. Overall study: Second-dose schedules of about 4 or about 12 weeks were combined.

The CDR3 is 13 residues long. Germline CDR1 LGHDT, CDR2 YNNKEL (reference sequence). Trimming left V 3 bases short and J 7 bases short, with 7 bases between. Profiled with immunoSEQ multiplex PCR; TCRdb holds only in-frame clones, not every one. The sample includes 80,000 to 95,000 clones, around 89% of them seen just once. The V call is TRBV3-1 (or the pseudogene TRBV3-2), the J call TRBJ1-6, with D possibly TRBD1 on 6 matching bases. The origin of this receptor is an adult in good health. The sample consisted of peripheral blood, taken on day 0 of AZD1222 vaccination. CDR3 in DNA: TGTGCCAGCAGCCATCAGGGGAATTCACCCCTCCACTTT. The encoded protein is CASSHQGNSPLHF.